This entry lists 14 T cell receptor beta chains sequenced from one sample in a study of early T cells in non-severe SARS-CoV-2 infection. TCRdb independently ran MiXCR on the 5' RACE reads; one entry per CDR3 protein. The repertoire holds about 64,000 distinct CDR3 sequences, with around 13% as singletons. Sequences were obtained from whole blood. All receptors derive from an adult who was a healthcare worker with PCR-confirmed SARS-CoV-2 infection or an uninfected control (not recorded which).

The chain recombines TRBV5-1 with TRBJ1-1; 10 bases line up with TRBD1. V was pared by 5 bases and J by 4 bases, with 5 bases of the junction left unmatched. The CDR3 loop spans 14 amino acids. In germline, CDR1 is SGHRS, CDR2 YFSETQ. CDR3 DNA sequence: TGCGCCAGCAGGACGGACAGGGGGTTCACTGAAGCTTTCTTT. Amino acid sequence: CASRTDRGFTEAFF.

This clonotype has only a few counts. The chain employs TRBV20-1 and TRBJ2-7; the D gene could be TRBD1 or TRBD2 (6 bases each). Germline CDR1 is DFQATT and CDR2 is SNEGSKA (reference sequence). V lost 5 bases to trimming and J lost 2 bases, with 13 bases between them. The length of the CDR3 is 13 residues. The CDR3 sequence: CSAGGPGTYEQYF. The DNA of the CDR3 is TGCAGTGCTGGGGGGCCCGGGACCTACGAGCAGTACTTC.

A few counts support this clonotype. This chain links TRBV7-9 with TRBJ2-3; either TRBD1 or TRBD2 may supply D (6 bases each). Trimming left V 2 bases short and J 3 bases short, with 15 bases between. CDR3 size: 16 residues. CDR1 and CDR2 (germline): SEHNR, FQNEAQ (reference sequence). The CDR3 DNA is TGTGCCAGCAGCTTACGTACAGGGAGGATGACAGATACGCAGTATTTT. This encodes CASSLRTGRMTDTQYF.

The table lists this clonotype with a few counts. The chain employs TRBV29-1 and TRBJ1-1; 7 positions match TRBD1. Germline assignment: CDR1 SQVTM and CDR2 ANQGSEA. CDR3 length: 11 amino acids. Unmatched junction bases numbered 3, after V lost 7 bases and J lost 4 bases. CDR3 region: CSADRATEAFF. CDR3 sequence (DNA): TGCAGCGCAGACAGGGCCACTGAAGCTTTCTTT.

The V and J genes are TRBV29-1 and TRBJ2-1; maybe TRBD1 (6 bases). In germline, CDR1 is SQVTM, CDR2 ANQGSEA. The CDR3 is 14 amino acids. V dropped 3 bases and J dropped 8 bases, with 17 bases sitting between them. CDR3 protein: CSVDRRGLLDEQFF. For the CDR3, the DNA is TGCAGCGTTGATCGCAGGGGCCTCCTCGATGAGCAGTTCTTC.

There are a few counts of this clonotype. CDR3 loop: CSAREGGGVYEQYF. The CDR3 bases are TGCAGTGCTAGAGAGGGCGGGGGTGTCTACGAGCAGTACTTC. V gene TRBV20-1 combines with J gene TRBJ2-7; the match to TRBD2 covers 7 bases. CDR1 is DFQATT, CDR2 SNEGSKA, per germline (reference sequence). The CDR3 contains 14 residues. V lost 0 bases and J lost 3; bases outside the gene matches: 5.

CDR3 coding DNA: TGTGCCAGCAGTGTTGACAGAAAAGAGACCCAGTACTTC. It specifies CASSVDRKETQYF. The V gene is TRBV6-1, the J gene TRBJ2-5; the D gene is possibly TRBD1 (5 bases). Germline V CDR1 and CDR2: MNHNS, SASEGT. CDR3 length: 13 residues. Deletions cut 4 bases from V and 3 bases from J, with 9 bases between.

This clonotype came up many times. This chain links TRBV6-2 or TRBV6-3 with TRBJ2-1, with D maybe TRBD2 (5 bases). This CDR3 has 11 amino acids. Germline CDR1 and CDR2: MNHEY and SVGEGT. Between the trimmed V and J ends, which lost 6 bases and 8 bases, there was a span of 8 bases. DNA of the CDR3: TGTGCCAGCAGCCCGCGGGATGAGCAGTTCTTC. Amino acids: CASSPRDEQFF.

This clonotype came up many times. The chain carries TRBV10-1 and TRBJ1-5, with D unclear. Germline V lookup: CDR1 WNHNN, CDR2 SYGVQD (reference sequence). This CDR3 has 15 amino acids. The V and J ends lost 7 bases and 0 bases respectively, with 13 bases between them. This CDR3 is CASTALRNSNQPQHF. CDR3 nucleotides: TGCGCCAGCACCGCTCTCCGAAATAGCAATCAGCCCCAGCATTTT.

This clonotype was observed a handful of times. The V call is TRBV6-2 or TRBV6-3, the J call TRBJ1-1, with 11 bases aligning to TRBD1. Germline values: CDR1 MNHEY, CDR2 SVGEGT. Germline trimming cut 6 bases from V and 0 bases from J; bases unmatched to any gene: 6. The CDR3 contains 16 residues. In DNA form, the CDR3 reads TGTGCCAGCAGGCGGACAGGGGGCGCGGTGAACACTGAAGCTTTCTTT. Its translation is CASRRTGGAVNTEAFF.

This clonotype was observed a single time. The rearrangement links TRBV5-4 to TRBJ1-1; weak D call: TRBD1 (6 bases). Trimming removed 3 bases at V and 1 base at J, with 13 bases between. The CDR3 totals 15 residues. The germline V gene encodes CDR1 SGHNT and CDR2 YYREEE (reference sequence). CDR3 sequence reads: CASSWQGRGNTEAFF. CDR3 DNA: TGTGCCAGCAGCTGGCAGGGGAGAGGGAACACTGAAGCTTTCTTT.

This clonotype was picked up many times. The rearrangement joins TRBV20-1 to TRBJ2-1; possible D gene TRBD2, 5 bases. The CDR3 consists of 13 residues. CDR1 and CDR2 from the germline V gene are DFQATT and SNEGSKA (reference sequence). Trimming cost V 0 bases and J 10 bases, with 13 bases left between them. The CDR3 is CSAREGSDVEQFF. The CDR3 region has the DNA TGCAGTGCTAGAGAGGGTAGCGACGTCGAGCAGTTCTTC.

The gene calls are TRBV6-6 and TRBJ2-1; 8 bases are a match to TRBD2. Germline CDR1 is MNHNY and CDR2 is SVGAGI (reference sequence). After removal of 6 bases from V and 7 bases from J, the junction contained 2 bases not matched to a gene. This CDR3 is built from 12 residues. The CDR3 DNA follows: TGTGCCAGCAGCGGGGGGGCTAATGAGCAGTTCTTC. Translated, it gives CASSGGANEQFF.

This clonotype was picked up a small number of times. The chain uses TRBV27 and TRBJ1-1; D is unresolved. CDR1 and CDR2 (germline): MNHEY, SMNVEV (reference sequence). V was clipped by 3 bases and J by 3 bases, with 8 bases between them. This CDR3 is 13 amino acids long. The CDR3 bases are TGTGCCAGCAGTTTTTCCGACCACACTGAAGCTTTCTTT. This sequence encodes CASSFSDHTEAFF.